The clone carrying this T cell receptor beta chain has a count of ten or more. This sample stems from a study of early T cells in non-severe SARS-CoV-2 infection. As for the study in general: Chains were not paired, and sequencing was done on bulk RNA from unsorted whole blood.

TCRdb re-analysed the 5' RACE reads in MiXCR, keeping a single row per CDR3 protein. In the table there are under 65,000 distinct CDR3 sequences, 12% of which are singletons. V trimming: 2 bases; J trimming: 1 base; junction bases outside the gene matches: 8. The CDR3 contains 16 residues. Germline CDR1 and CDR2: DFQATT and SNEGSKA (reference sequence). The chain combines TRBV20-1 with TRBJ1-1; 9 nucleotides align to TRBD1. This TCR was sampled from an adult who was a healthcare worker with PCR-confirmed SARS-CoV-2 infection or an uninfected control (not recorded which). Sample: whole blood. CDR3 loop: CSARKTGGVGNTEAFF. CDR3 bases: TGCAGTGCTAGAAAAACAGGGGGCGTAGGGAACACTGAAGCTTTCTTT.